The source of this T cell receptor (beta chain) is a study of blood T cell repertoires in COVID-19. As for the study in general: Samples taken during acute and convalescent COVID-19 were collected in the United States, Italy and Spain.

Assay used: immunoSEQ multiplex PCR; TCRdb lists only in-frame clones, some missing. The sample includes over 60,000 clones, 90% of them seen just once. V dropped 0 bases and J dropped 0 bases, with 18 bases sitting between them. CDR1 is SGHAT and CDR2 is FQNNGV in the germline V gene. The CDR3 contains 19 residues. The chain employs TRBV11-2 and TRBJ1-5, with D perhaps TRBD1 (5 bases). This receptor was taken from a man between 45 and 60 years old with acute or convalescent COVID-19. Sequenced material: peripheral blood. CDR3 nucleotides: TGTGCCAGCAGCTTAGATGCGGGGCGGCTCCGGACTAGCAATCAGCCCCAGCATTTT. Residues: CASSLDAGRLRTSNQPQHF.